One T cell receptor (beta chain) is described in this entry. Its antigen specificity is not known. No much larger clonotype is one base removed from it; base qualities were not supplied. The germline V gene encodes CDR1 LGHNA and CDR2 YNFKEQ. A distance of 12 bases separates the germline ends of V and J, which lose 2 bases and 8 bases respectively. Including cysteine and phenylalanine, the CDR3 has 13 amino acids. CDR3 DNA only is kept here, 39 bases in frame from base 1. The sequenced samples came from patients who had active juvenile idiopathic arthritis. Sorting was carried out immediately after cells were thawed, and dead cells were excluded with Live/Dead Fixable Near-IR Stain. The record originates from a study of circulating and synovial CD4+ cells in juvenile arthritis (dated by TCRdb to the mid-2010s). About the investigation overall: Within each patient, the study compared the TCRbeta CDR3 repertoires of three groups: circulating HLA-DR+ CD4 T cells, bulk blood CD4 T cells, and synovial CD4 T cells. The goal of repertoire sequencing was to confirm that a circulating synovial-like CD4 T cell subset was enriched in synovial clonotypes. General conclusions and limits of the study: Compared with bulk blood CD4 repertoires, both the synovial and the circulating pathogenic-like lymphocyte repertoires were less diverse, and some CPL samples were as oligoclonal as synovium. Because overlap with synovium rose as sequencing depth increased, the measured fractions of shared clonotypes likely underestimated the overlap of the full repertoire. Because T cell genome counts in CPL samples and bulk blood CD4 samples differed by at least an order of magnitude, sample-size effects were addressed. Circulating pathogenic-like lymphocytes were found to cluster with synovial T cells, and a substantially higher fraction of CDR3 sequences was shared with synovium by circulating pathogenic-like lymphocytes than by bulk blood. The difference between circulating pathogenic-like lymphocytes and bulk blood T cells was not detected by traditional Vbeta family usage analysis.

Library prep was done by the immunoSEQ multiplex PCR assay. An external provider carried out the TCRbeta CDR3 sequencing as a commercial service. The study's own analysis went as follows. The analyses used productive nucleotide sequences together with amino acid sequences obtained by in silico translation. Diversity was quantified by Renyi entropy over a range of alpha values, with sample size equalised by taking the median of 200 repeated subsamples. For clustering, the distance between each pair of repertoires was computed as one minus the Chao-modified Jaccard index, which corrected for under-sampling. Frequency-weighted overlap with synovial clonotypes was computed at 200 sample sizes with 200 draws without replacement at each size, and the value at the size of the smaller sample was reported. This immuneACCESS table, as held by TCRdb, lists in-frame sequences with V and J called but not all clones. Of the missing ones, under half trace to an unresolved V gene in checked studies; the others have no known cause. Clonal size and the V and J genes are those of that table, whereas D and trimming came from the DNA. Present in this sample are some 35,000 clones, just under 97% of which were seen just once. The ten largest clones capture less than 0.2% of the sample.

Sequencing used CD4+ T cells from blood. Rearrangement joined TRBV4-2 to TRBJ1-2; TRBD1 is a possible D gene, resting on 5 matching bases. The source is a human donor with juvenile idiopathic arthritis. The CDR3 reads as follows: CASSQRTTGGYTF. The nucleotides are TGTGCCAGCAGCCAAAGGACAACCGGGGGCTACACCTTC.